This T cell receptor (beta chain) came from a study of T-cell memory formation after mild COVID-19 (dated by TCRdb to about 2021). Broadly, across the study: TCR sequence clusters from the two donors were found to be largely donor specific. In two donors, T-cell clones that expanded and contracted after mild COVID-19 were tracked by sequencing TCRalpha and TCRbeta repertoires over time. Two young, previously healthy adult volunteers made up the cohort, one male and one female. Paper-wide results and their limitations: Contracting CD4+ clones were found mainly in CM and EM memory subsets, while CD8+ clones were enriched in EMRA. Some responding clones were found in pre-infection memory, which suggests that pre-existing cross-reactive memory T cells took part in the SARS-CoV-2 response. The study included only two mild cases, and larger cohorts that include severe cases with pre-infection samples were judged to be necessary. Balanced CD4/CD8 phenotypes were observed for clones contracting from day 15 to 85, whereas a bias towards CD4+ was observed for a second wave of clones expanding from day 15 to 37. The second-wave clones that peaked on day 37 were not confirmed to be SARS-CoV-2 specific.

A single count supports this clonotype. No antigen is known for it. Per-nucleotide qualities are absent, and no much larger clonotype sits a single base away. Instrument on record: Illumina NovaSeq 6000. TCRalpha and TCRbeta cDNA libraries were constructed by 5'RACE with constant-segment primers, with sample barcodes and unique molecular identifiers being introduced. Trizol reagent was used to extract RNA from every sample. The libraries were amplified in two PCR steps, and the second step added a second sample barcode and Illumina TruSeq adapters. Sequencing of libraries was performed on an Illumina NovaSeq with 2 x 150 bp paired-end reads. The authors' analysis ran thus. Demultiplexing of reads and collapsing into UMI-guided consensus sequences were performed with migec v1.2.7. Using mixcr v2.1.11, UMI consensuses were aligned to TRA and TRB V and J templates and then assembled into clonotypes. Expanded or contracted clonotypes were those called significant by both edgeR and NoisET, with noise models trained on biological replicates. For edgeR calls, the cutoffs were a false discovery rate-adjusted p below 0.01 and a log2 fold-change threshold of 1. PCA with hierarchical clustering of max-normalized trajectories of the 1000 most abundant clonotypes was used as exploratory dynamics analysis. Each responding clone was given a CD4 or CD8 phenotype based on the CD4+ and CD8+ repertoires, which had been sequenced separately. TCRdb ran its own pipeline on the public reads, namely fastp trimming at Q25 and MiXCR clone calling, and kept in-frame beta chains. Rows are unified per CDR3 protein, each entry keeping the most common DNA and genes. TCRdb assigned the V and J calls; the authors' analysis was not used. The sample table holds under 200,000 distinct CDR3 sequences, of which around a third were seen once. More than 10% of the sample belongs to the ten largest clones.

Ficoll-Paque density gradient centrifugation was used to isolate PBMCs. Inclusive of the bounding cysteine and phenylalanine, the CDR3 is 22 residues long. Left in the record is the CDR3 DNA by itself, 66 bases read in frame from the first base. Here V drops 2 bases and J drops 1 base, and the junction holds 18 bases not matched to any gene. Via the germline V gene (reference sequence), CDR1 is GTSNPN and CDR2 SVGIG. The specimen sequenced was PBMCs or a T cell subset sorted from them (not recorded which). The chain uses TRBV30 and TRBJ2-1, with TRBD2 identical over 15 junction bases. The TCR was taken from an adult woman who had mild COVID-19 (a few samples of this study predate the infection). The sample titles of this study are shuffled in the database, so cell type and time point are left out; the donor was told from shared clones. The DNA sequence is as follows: TGTGCCTGGAGTACACTCAAAGGAGGGACTAGCGGGAGGTTACGATCCTACAATGAGCAGTTCTTC. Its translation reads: CAWSTLKGGTSGRLRSYNEQFF.